The rows below give T cell receptor beta chains drawn from one sample of a study of lymphopenia after photon versus proton radiotherapy. Repertoires were generated with immunoSEQ multiplex PCR, while TCRdb's copy carries only in-frame clones and drops some. The table includes 50,000 or so clones, 92% detected once. The sample here was peripheral blood, taken from a patient treated with photon-based radiotherapy. These receptors were obtained from a woman between 40 and 55 years old with cholangiocarcinoma. CDR3s include the opening cysteine and the closing phenylalanine or tryptophan. D genes are given only for firm matches. Only some rows state a clone size, as once, few, many or a class for expanded clones.

v_call	d_call	j_call	clone_size	cdr3_aa	cdr3_nt
TRBV5-1	TRBD1	TRBJ2-5	-	CASSSGQVQETQYF	TGCGCCAGCAGCTCGGGACAGGTCCAAGAGACCCAGTACTTC
TRBV5-1	TRBD1	TRBJ1-1	-	CASSFTTGVAEAFF	TGCGCCAGCAGCTTCACGACAGGGGTGGCTGAAGCTTTCTTT
TRBV28	TRBD1	TRBJ1-1	-	CASSGPGDRFNTEAFF	TGTGCCAGCAGTGGACCAGGGGACAGATTTAACACTGAAGCTTTCTTT
TRBV18	-	TRBJ2-5	-	CASSPYHEETQYF	TGTGCCAGCTCACCTTACCACGAAGAGACCCAGTACTTC
TRBV2	-	TRBJ2-3	-	CARDAGTHDTDTQYF	TGTGCCAGAGATGCCGGGACACACGACACAGATACGCAGTATTTT
TRBV6-1	TRBD2	TRBJ2-5	-	CASSDLGQAGYETQYF	TGTGCCAGCAGTGATCTCGGGCAAGCGGGGTACGAGACCCAGTACTTC
TRBV29-1	TRBD1	TRBJ2-5	-	CSVGPGQGRETQYF	TGCAGCGTGGGACCGGGACAGGGGAGAGAGACCCAGTACTTC
TRBV6-1	-	TRBJ1-2	-	CAGWTPGGGYTF	TGTGCCGGGTGGACCCCTGGCGGGGGCTACACCTTC
TRBV30	-	TRBJ2-2	-	CAWWVGTGELFF	TGTGCCTGGTGGGTGGGCACCGGGGAGCTGTTTTTT
TRBV5-1	-	TRBJ2-1	-	CASSLGLSYLNNEQFF	TGCGCCAGCAGCTTGGGGTTGTCCTACCTAAACAATGAGCAGTTCTTC
TRBV4-3	-	TRBJ1-3	-	CASSRAGPGFSGNTIYF	TGCGCCAGCAGCCGAGCGGGGCCAGGGTTTTCTGGAAACACCATATATTTT
TRBV2	-	TRBJ1-2	-	CASARDNYGYTF	TGTGCCAGCGCCCGAGATAACTATGGCTACACCTTC
TRBV9	-	TRBJ1-6	few	CASSVGSSYNSPLHF	TGTGCCAGCAGCGTCGGGAGCTCCTATAATTCACCCCTCCACTTT
TRBV5-6	-	TRBJ1-1	-	CASSLRGTEAFF	TGTGCCAGCAGCTTAAGAGGGACTGAAGCTTTCTTT
TRBV6-1	-	TRBJ1-2	-	CASSVSRAGRGYTF	TGTGCCAGCAGTGTCTCCAGGGCGGGGAGGGGCTACACCTTC
TRBV19	TRBD1	TRBJ2-7	-	CASSTRDSSYEQYF	TGTGCCAGTAGTACCCGGGACAGTTCCTACGAGCAGTACTTC
TRBV13	TRBD2	TRBJ2-7	once	CASSLALRTSDPYEQYF	TGTGCCAGCAGCTTAGCCCTCCGGACTAGCGACCCGTACGAGCAGTACTTC
TRBV5-5	TRBD2	TRBJ2-3	-	CASRRAGGASTDTQYF	TGTGCCAGCAGGCGGGCCGGGGGGGCCTCCACAGATACGCAGTATTTT
TRBV4-3	-	TRBJ2-7	-	CASSHSGSYEQYF	TGCGCCAGCAGCCACAGCGGCTCATACGAGCAGTACTTC
TRBV29-1	TRBD1	TRBJ2-3	-	CSVGTGGRTDTQYF	TGCAGCGTTGGTACAGGGGGACGCACAGATACGCAGTATTTT
TRBV28	TRBD1	TRBJ1-1	-	CAGGTAPEAFF	TGTGCCGGAGGGACAGCCCCTGAAGCTTTCTTT
TRBV6-6	-	TRBJ2-2	-	CASSYDNLRELFF	TGTGCCAGCAGTTACGACAACTTGAGGGAGCTGTTTTTT
TRBV28	TRBD2	TRBJ2-2	-	CASSNSGRYGAELFF	TGTGCCAGCAGTAATAGCGGGAGGTATGGGGCGGAGCTGTTTTTT
TRBV4-1	-	TRBJ2-3	-	CASSGTLTDTQYF	TGCGCCAGCTCCGGGACGCTAACAGATACGCAGTATTTT
TRBV2	TRBD1	TRBJ1-5	-	CASTDRGGYPQHF	TGTGCCAGCACCGACAGGGGAGGATATCCCCAGCATTTT
TRBV15	TRBD1	TRBJ1-5	medium-sized	CATSGTGSRQPQHF	TGTGCCACCAGCGGGACAGGGTCCCGGCAGCCCCAGCATTTT
TRBV28	TRBD2	TRBJ2-7	-	CASMTRTPGQPGLAGEQYF	TGTGCCAGCATGACCCGTACCCCAGGACAGCCGGGACTAGCTGGGGAGCAGTACTTC
TRBV28	TRBD1	TRBJ2-2	-	CASSLITGTGSGELFF	TGTGCCAGCAGTCTAATTACCGGGACAGGTTCGGGGGAGCTGTTTTTT
TRBV14	TRBD2	TRBJ2-4	once	CASSQALAGPKNIQYF	TGTGCCAGCAGCCAAGCTCTAGCGGGGCCCAAAAACATTCAGTACTTC